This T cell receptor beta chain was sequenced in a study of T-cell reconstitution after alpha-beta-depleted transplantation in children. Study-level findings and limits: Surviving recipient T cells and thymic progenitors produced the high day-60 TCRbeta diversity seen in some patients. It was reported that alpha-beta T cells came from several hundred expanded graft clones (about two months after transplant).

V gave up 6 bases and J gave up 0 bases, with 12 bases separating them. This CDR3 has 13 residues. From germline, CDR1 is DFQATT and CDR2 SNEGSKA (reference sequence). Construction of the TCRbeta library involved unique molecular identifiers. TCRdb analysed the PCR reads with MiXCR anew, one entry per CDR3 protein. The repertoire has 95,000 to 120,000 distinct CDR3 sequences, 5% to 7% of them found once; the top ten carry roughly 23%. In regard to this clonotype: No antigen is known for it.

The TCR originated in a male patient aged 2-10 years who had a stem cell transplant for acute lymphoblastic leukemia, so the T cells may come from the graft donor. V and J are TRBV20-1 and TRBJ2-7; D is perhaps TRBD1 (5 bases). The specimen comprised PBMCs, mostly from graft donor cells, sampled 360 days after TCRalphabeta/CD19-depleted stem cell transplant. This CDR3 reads CSASYDSSYEQYF. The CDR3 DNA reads TGCAGTGCCTCCTACGACAGCTCCTACGAGCAGTACTTC.